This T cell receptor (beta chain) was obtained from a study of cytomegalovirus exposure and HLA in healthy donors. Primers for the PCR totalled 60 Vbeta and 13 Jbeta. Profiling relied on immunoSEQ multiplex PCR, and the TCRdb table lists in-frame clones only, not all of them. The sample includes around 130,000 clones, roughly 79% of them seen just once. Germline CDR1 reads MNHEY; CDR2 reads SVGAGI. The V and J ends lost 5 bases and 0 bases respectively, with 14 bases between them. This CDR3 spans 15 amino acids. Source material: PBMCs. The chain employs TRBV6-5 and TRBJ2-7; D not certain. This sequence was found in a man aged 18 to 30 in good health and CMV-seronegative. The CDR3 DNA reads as TGTGCCAGCAGTGTAACAGTTCGCAGCTCCTACGAGCAGTACTTC. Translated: CASSVTVRSSYEQYF.